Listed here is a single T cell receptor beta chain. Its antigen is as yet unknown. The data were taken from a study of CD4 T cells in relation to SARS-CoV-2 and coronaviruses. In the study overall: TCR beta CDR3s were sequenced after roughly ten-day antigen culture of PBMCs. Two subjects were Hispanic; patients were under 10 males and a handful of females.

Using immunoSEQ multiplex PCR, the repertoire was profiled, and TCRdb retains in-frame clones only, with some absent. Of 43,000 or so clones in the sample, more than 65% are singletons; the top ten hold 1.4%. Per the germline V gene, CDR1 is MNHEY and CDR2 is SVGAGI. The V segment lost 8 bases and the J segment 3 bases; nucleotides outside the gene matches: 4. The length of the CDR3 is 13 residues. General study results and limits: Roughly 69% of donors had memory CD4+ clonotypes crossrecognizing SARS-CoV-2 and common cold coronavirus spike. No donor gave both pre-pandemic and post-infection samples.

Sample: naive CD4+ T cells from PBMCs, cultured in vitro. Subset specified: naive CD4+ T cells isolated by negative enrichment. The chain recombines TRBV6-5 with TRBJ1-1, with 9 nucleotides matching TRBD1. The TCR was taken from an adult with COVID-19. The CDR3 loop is CASRDRAYTEAFF. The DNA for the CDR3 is TGTGCCAGCCGGGACAGGGCGTACACTGAAGCTTTCTTT.